This T cell receptor (beta chain) was found in a study of CD8 T cells in ankylosing spondylitis. Per the germline V gene, CDR1 is SGHTA and CDR2 is FQGNSA. The CDR3 extends over 16 amino acids. V lost 4 bases to trimming and J lost 0 bases, with 13 bases between them. Quantitative 5'-RACE with molecular barcodes was used to make the TCR beta libraries. TCRdb reanalysed the 5' RACE reads using MiXCR and keeps one entry per CDR3 protein. The table includes approximately 540,000 distinct CDR3 sequences, roughly 13% detected once. With regard to this clonotype: What it recognizes is unknown.

Study-wide results and caveats: Researchers reportedly found disease-linked clones significantly enriched in matched ankylosing spondylitis synovial fluid. A TCR beta motif of eight highly homologous variants appeared characteristic of ankylosing spondylitis blood.

The clonotype originates from a male donor with ankylosing spondylitis. This sequence joins TRBV7-2 and TRBJ2-1, with no clear D. Sequencing used blood, either unsorted or a sorted T cell fraction (not recorded which). The DNA of the CDR3 is TGTGCCAGCAGCTACGGGCCGACGAGCTCCTACAATGAGCAGTTCTTC. This codes for CASSYGPTSSYNEQFF.